This TCR beta chain stems from a study of molecular identifiers for immune sequencing clone quantification. Study-level background: Four of five RNA aliquots from roughly 21,000 or 96,000 naive CD8 T cells were sequenced. Overall study findings and caveats: Highly expanded clone sizes could be underestimated through barcode sharing by identical TCR molecules. In naive cells, under 1% of molecules belonged to clones above 20 RNA copies, against over 98% in effector cells.

The table lists this clonotype with many counts. The antigen remains undetermined. TCRdb called the PCR reads again in MiXCR, with one record for every CDR3 protein. The data contain about 65,000 distinct CDR3 sequences, less than 20% of them singletons. Per the germline V gene, CDR1 is LGHNA and CDR2 is YSLEER. V was pared by 2 bases and J by 4 bases, with 12 bases of the junction left unmatched. The CDR3 loop spans 17 amino acids. The chain uses TRBV4-3 and TRBJ2-7; TRBD2 agrees at 9 bases. The sequence came from a human donor in good health. Some libraries in this study had Jurkat cell RNA spiked in. Input material: naive CD8+ T cells from blood, with Jurkat cell RNA spiked in. Subset denoted: FACS-sorted CD8+CD4-CCR7+CD45RA+ naive T cells. CDR3 protein: CASSQSPPSGISYEQYF. In nucleotides, the CDR3 is TGCGCCAGCAGCCAAAGCCCACCTAGCGGGATTTCGTACGAGCAGTACTTC.